The text below deals with one T cell receptor (beta chain). This clonotype was detected only a few times. Its antigen specificity is not known. Base qualities are not provided; no much larger clone lies one nucleotide away. The entry originates in a study of neurological immune-mediated disorders (dated by TCRdb to between 2018 and 2021). Notes on the research overall: Peripheral blood TCR-beta repertoires from patients with HTLV-I-associated myelopathy (HAM/TSP), patients with multiple sclerosis, and healthy controls were compared in the study using UMI-based sequencing. Of the 68 subjects in the cohort, about 15 were HAM/TSP patients, some 35 were multiple sclerosis patients, and roughly 20 were healthy controls. Longitudinal HAM/TSP donors and healthy donors each had 3 time-points at intervals of about 3-45 months. Longitudinal samples, technical triplicates and paired sorted CD4+ and CD8+ T-cell subsets, alongside PBMC samples, were included among the approximately 110 TCR-beta libraries.

cDNA was synthesized by template-switch 5'RACE using a primer with a 10-nucleotide random unique molecular identifier that tagged each TCR transcript. Every sequencing run covered 15-18 subjects and yielded more than 160 million TCR-beta sequences. Total RNA was extracted with the RNeasy kit. The KAPA Real-time Library Amplification kit was used to amplify TCR-beta VDJ regions with primers for the TCR constant region and the 5'RACE anchor. A first PCR added sample indexes and Illumina adaptors, after which a second PCR increased the library yield. After purification with Ampure beads, the TCR product of roughly 650 bp was size-selected on a 2% E-gel SizeSelection system. Before pooling, libraries had their quality checked on a Bioanalyzer, their concentration measured with Qubit, and their quantity determined with the Kapa Library Quantification kit. Libraries were sequenced paired-end 2 x 150 bp on an Illumina HiSeq 2500. To increase sequence diversity, roughly 24-31% phiX was spiked into each library pool. Processing in the source paper ran as follows. The UMI-based MiGEC pipeline processed quality-filtered reads and removed over 80% of raw TCR sequences during error correction. IMGT germline references were used for alignment of VDJ genes, and clonotypes were defined by a unique CDR3 amino acid sequence together with V-J genes. VDJtools evaluated clonal expansion, Shannon diversity and CDR3 relatedness (CalcPairwiseDistances, ClusterSamples); CLCbio workbench built phylogenetic trees. A clone was classed as expanded if it had 8 or more unique UMIs, a cutoff based on coefficient-of-variation modelling across technical triplicates. TCRdb trimmed the raw reads at Q25, called clones with MiXCR and kept productive beta chains. A single entry per CDR3 protein holds the most common genes and DNA from its merged rows. Here the V and J calls rest on TCRdb's processing, not on the authors' analysis. This sample gives around 100,000 distinct CDR3 sequences in total; 9.5% to 14% of them show up just once. Of the sample, 3.1% falls within the top ten clones.

V lost 1 base and J lost 7 bases; the stretch between them is 16 bases long. According to the germline V gene, CDR1 reads SGHAT and CDR2 reads FQNNGV. There are 15 amino acids in the CDR3, from cysteine to phenylalanine inclusive. The DNA shown is the 45-base CDR3, in frame from base 1. Broad study findings and their caveats: No identical CDR3 amino acid sequences were found to be shared among expanded clones across subjects, suggesting that TCR-beta repertoires were private in all groups. TCR clonal expansion was highest in HAM/TSP patients and lowest in MS patients, with MS patients falling below even healthy controls.

The meaning of the sample's time point label: longitudinal time-point 3. For unsorted PBMC libraries, 2 million PBMCs were used after storage in RNAlater at -80 degrees C until RNA extraction. Peripheral blood was subjected to Ficoll-Hypaque density gradient centrifugation to isolate PBMCs, which were then cryopreserved in liquid nitrogen. This clonotype was sampled from a female donor with HTLV-1-associated myelopathy (HAM/TSP). Input material: PBMCs. In this chain, TRBV11-2 is recombined with TRBJ1-1; the D gene cannot be named for sure. The DNA is as follows: TGTGCCAGCAGCTTAGTAGGGAGGGCCCGGGATGAAGCTTTCTTT. It translates as CASSLVGRARDEAFF.